Shown below are 11 T cell receptor beta chains from a single sample sequenced in a study of T-cell memory formation after mild COVID-19. TCRdb ran MiXCR on the 5' RACE reads and lists one entry per CDR3 protein. The table records about 180,000 distinct CDR3 sequences, approximately 17% of them present only once. What was sequenced was PBMCs or a T cell subset sorted from them (not recorded which). Receptor source: a man aged 18-30 years who had mild COVID-19 (a few samples of this study predate the infection). Cell type and time point are not known.

This clonotype was counted between two and nine times. The V gene is TRBV7-8, the J gene TRBJ2-1; 10 bases fit TRBD2. The germline CDR1 and CDR2 sequences are SGHVS and FQNEAQ. Trimming at V came to 2 bases and at J to 0 bases, leaving 7 bases not matched to a gene. This CDR3 has 18 amino acids. CDR3 DNA: TGTGCCAGCAGCTTAAGAACTAGCGGGGCAAGCTCCTACAATGAGCAGTTCTTC. Translating gives CASSLRTSGASSYNEQFF.

V gene TRBV6-5 combines with J gene TRBJ2-5; 11 bases are shared with TRBD2. This CDR3 comprises 17 residues. Germline V CDR1 and CDR2: MNHEY, SVGAGI. The V gene end was trimmed by 0 bases and the J gene end by 5 bases; junction bases not matched to a gene: 8. CDR3 sequence: CASSYSSSGGARETQYF. The DNA of the CDR3 is TGTGCCAGCAGTTACTCAAGTAGCGGGGGGGCCCGTGAGACCCAGTACTTC.

The sample holds many counts of this clonotype. The chain couples TRBV5-6 to TRBJ2-7; either TRBD1 or TRBD2 may fit D (5 bases each). Trimming pared 3 bases from V and 5 bases from J, leaving 15 bases between. The V gene's germline CDR1 is SGHDT and CDR2 YYEEEE. The CDR3 is 14 amino acids. As DNA, the CDR3 is TGTGCCAGCAGCTCTCTTCAGGGAGTAGACGAGCAGTACGTC. It specifies CASSSLQGVDEQYV.

This clonotype was picked up a small number of times. V is TRBV18 and J is TRBJ1-3, with a weak D call TRBD1 (5 bases). Germline V gives CDR1 KGHSH, CDR2 LQKENI. V lost 2 bases and J 0 bases, leaving 11 bases between the germline ends. The CDR3 length is 16 residues. This CDR3 is CASSPFDSSSGNTIYF. CDR3 DNA: TGTGCCAGCTCACCATTTGACAGTAGCTCTGGAAACACCATATATTTT.

This clonotype was picked up many times. V gene TRBV5-1 combines with J gene TRBJ1-3; 7 nucleotides line up with TRBD1. There are 15 residues in the CDR3. V lost 0 bases and J lost 2; bases outside the gene matches: 2. CDR1 and CDR2 from the germline V gene are SGHRS and YFSETQ. The CDR3 DNA sequence: TGCGCCAGCAGCTTGGACAGGGGTGCTGGAAACACCATATATTTT. Protein: CASSLDRGAGNTIYF.

The chain is built from TRBV9 and TRBJ1-2, with 7 bases matching TRBD1. Per germline, CDR1 SGDLS and CDR2 YYNGEE. The CDR3 has 14 amino acids. The trim removed 3 bases at V and 1 base at J, leaving 3 bases unmatched. CDR3 nucleotides: TGTGCCAGCAGCGAGGACAGGCATAACTATGGCTACACCTTC. Residues: CASSEDRHNYGYTF.

Ten or more counts support this clonotype. The genes are TRBV29-1 and TRBJ2-1; D is undetermined. This CDR3 is 12 amino acids long. Germline V gives CDR1 SQVTM, CDR2 ANQGSEA. V lost 2 bases to trimming and J lost 7 bases, with 9 bases between them. The CDR3 coding sequence is TGCAGCGTTGAAAGCGTTGGGAATGAGCAGTTCTTC. It is translated as CSVESVGNEQFF.

This clonotype was counted between two and nine times. The chain links TRBV7-9 to TRBJ2-1; TRBD1 agrees at 10 bases. The germline V gene encodes CDR1 SEHNR and CDR2 FQNEAQ (reference sequence). V shed 7 bases and J 8 bases; nucleotides not matched to a gene: 5. This CDR3 is built from 13 residues. For the CDR3, the DNA is TGTGCCAGCACGGGACAGGGGAGGCATGAGCAGTTCTTC. This gives the protein CASTGQGRHEQFF. Full variable domain (missing parts from reference TRBV7-9 and TRBJ2-1): DTGVSQNPRHKITKRGQNVTFRCDPISEHNRLYWYRQTLGQGPEFLTYFQNEAQLEKSRLLSDRFSAERPKGSFSTLEIQRTEQGDSAMYLCASTGQGRHEQFFGPGTRLTVL.

A word on this clonotype: One end of the junction varies from germline; a read error may be responsible. This rearrangement joins TRBV10-3 to TRBJ2-1; D possibly corresponds to TRBD1 (6 bases). Looked up from germline, CDR1 is ENHRY and CDR2 is SYGVKD. CDR3 length equals 18 residues. The CDR3 protein is CAISSQGLVSGGYSEQFF. The CDR3 DNA reads TGTGCCATCAGTTCTCAGGGGTTGGTCTCAGGAGGCTACAGTGAGCAGTTCTTC.

This clonotype has a handful of counts. The rearrangement links TRBV27 to TRBJ1-3; TRBD1 might be the D (6 bases). V lost 6 bases and J 3 bases, leaving 12 bases between the germline ends. Germline V CDR1 and CDR2: MNHEY, SMNVEV (reference sequence). This CDR3 has 14 amino acids. The CDR3 bases are TGTGCCAGCAGGAACCAGGGGAATGGAAACACCATATATTTT. Protein sequence: CASRNQGNGNTIYF.

This chain joins TRBV5-6 and TRBJ2-5; D is unclear. Trimming stripped 5 bases from V and 7 bases from J, with 18 bases between. CDR1 and CDR2 from the germline V gene are SGHDT and YYEEEE. This CDR3 comprises 14 residues. The CDR3 nucleotides are TGTGCCAGCAGTGGAAGTGCCTCCGCTCGGACCCAGTACTTC. Its translation: CASSGSASARTQYF.